One sample yielded the 19 T cell receptor beta chains listed below, sequenced in a study of T cell responses to AZD1222 COVID-19 vaccine. The method was immunoSEQ multiplex PCR; TCRdb's version includes in-frame clones alone and lacks a portion of them. This sample has around 120,000 clones; 88% occur once, and the top ten carry roughly 3.5%. The sequencing used peripheral blood, collected on day 0 of AZD1222 vaccination. These receptors came from an adult in good health.

The genes are TRBV5-1 and TRBJ2-2; TRBD2 matches 9 bases. The CDR3 extends over 17 amino acids. Per the germline V gene, CDR1 is SGHRS and CDR2 is YFSETQ. Unmatched junction bases numbered 11, after V lost 3 bases and J lost 5 bases. The DNA for the CDR3 is TGCGCCAGCAGCTCGGCCCGTAGCGGGGGCCCGACCGGGGAGCTGTTTTTT. Protein product: CASSSARSGGPTGELFF. The complete variable domain, with remaining parts taken from reference TRBV5-1 and TRBJ2-2, reads KAGVTQTPRYLIKTRGQQVTLSCSPISGHRSVSWYQQTPGQGLQFLFEYFSETQRNKGNFPGRFSGRQFSNSRSEMNVSTLELGDSALYLCASSSARSGGPTGELFFGEGSRLTVL.

This clone was observed once. This chain joins TRBV18 and TRBJ1-4; TRBD1 agrees at 9 bases. CDR1 is KGHSH and CDR2 is LQKENI in the germline V gene. This CDR3 is 14 amino acids long. The ends lost 5 bases at V and 4 bases at J; junction bases unmatched: 2. The CDR3 nucleotides read TGTGCCAGCTCAACGGGACAGGGTAATGAAAAACTGTTTTTT. This codes for CASSTGQGNEKLFF.

The chain carries TRBV5-1 and TRBJ2-2; the match to TRBD2 covers 11 bases. The CDR3 runs to 15 residues. Germline CDR1 reads SGHRS; CDR2 reads YFSETQ. V dropped 5 bases and J dropped 3; count of bases not matched to a gene: 3. CDR3 loop: CASRLAGDYTGELFF. The CDR3 nucleotides read TGCGCCAGCAGACTAGCGGGGGACTACACCGGGGAGCTGTTTTTT. The variable domain in full, with the rest retrieved from reference TRBV5-1 and TRBJ2-2, is KAGVTQTPRYLIKTRGQQVTLSCSPISGHRSVSWYQQTPGQGLQFLFEYFSETQRNKGNFPGRFSGRQFSNSRSEMNVSTLELGDSALYLCASRLAGDYTGELFFGEGSRLTVL.

The chain is built from TRBV5-1 and TRBJ1-1; TRBD1 might be the D (5 bases). The V end lost 3 bases, the J end lost 5 bases, and 17 bases lay between the germline ends. This CDR3 region has 15 residues. Germline V gene sequence: CDR1 SGHRS, CDR2 YFSETQ. For the CDR3, the DNA is TGCGCCAGCAGCTGGGGACTGGCCAAAGGGACTGAAGCTTTCTTT. Translating it yields CASSWGLAKGTEAFF.

This rearrangement joins TRBV10-3 to TRBJ1-1; no clear D gene. The germline V gene has CDR1 ENHRY and CDR2 SYGVKD. The CDR3 is 12 amino acids. V dropped 3 bases and J dropped 10 bases, with 12 bases sitting between them. CDR3 sequence reads: CAISEVGSGAFF. As DNA, the CDR3 is TGTGCCATCAGTGAAGTGGGCTCCGGAGCTTTCTTT.

This clone appeared a single time. The chain combines TRBV2 with TRBJ1-6; D remains unclear. The CDR3 loop spans 15 amino acids. Germline lookup yields CDR1 SNHLY and CDR2 FYNNEI. With 0 bases removed from V and 9 bases from J, the gap between germline ends came to 12 bases. The CDR3 region is CASSEAKFRFSPLHF. The CDR3 coding sequence is TGTGCCAGCAGTGAAGCGAAGTTCAGGTTTTCACCCCTCCACTTT. Filled out from reference TRBV2 and TRBJ1-6, the complete variable domain reads EPEVTQTPSHQVTQMGQEVILRCVPISNHLYFYWYRQILGQKVEFLVSFYNNEISEKSEIFDDQFSVERPDGSNFTLKIRSTKLEDSAMYFCASSEAKFRFSPLHFGNGTRLTVT.

This chain links TRBV11-2 with TRBJ2-3; 14 positions match TRBD2. The CDR3 spans 15 residues. The junction had 2 bases not matched to a gene; V was cut back by 5 bases and J by 4 bases. The germline V gene has CDR1 SGHAT and CDR2 FQNNGV. The CDR3 nucleotides read TGTGCCAGCAGCCAGACTAGCGGGGGGGCAGATACGCAGTATTTT. Amino acids: CASSQTSGGADTQYF. The full variable domain, completed using reference TRBV11-2 and TRBJ2-3, is EAGVAQSPRYKIIEKRQSVAFWCNPISGHATLYWYQQILGQGPKLLIQFQNNGVVDDSQLPKDRFSAERLKGVDSTLKIQPAKLEDSAVYLCASSQTSGGADTQYFGPGTRLTVL.

A few counts support this clone. This rearrangement joins TRBV29-1 to TRBJ1-1, with D unclear. The CDR3 is 11 residues long. Germline V gives CDR1 SQVTM, CDR2 ANQGSEA. CDR3 sequence (DNA): TGCACCTCAAAGACGAACACTGAAGCTTTCTTT. Translated, it gives CTSKTNTEAFF.

The chain links TRBV7-9 to TRBJ2-1; 11 nucleotides align to TRBD2. J was trimmed by 2 bases and V by 11 bases; bases with no gene match: 8. CDR1 SEHNR and CDR2 FQNEAQ come from the germline V gene (reference sequence). The CDR3 sequence is 15 residues long. The CDR3 sequence: CAGTSGGATYNEQFF. In DNA, the CDR3 is TGTGCCGGCACTAGCGGGGGTGCGACCTACAATGAGCAGTTCTTC.

The chain is built from TRBV7-3 and TRBJ1-1; TRBD1 agrees at 9 bases. Losses at the gene ends were 5 bases for V and 5 bases for J; bases not matched to a gene: 6. The CDR3 has 14 amino acids. CDR1 and CDR2 (germline): SGHTA, FQGTGA. CDR3 protein: CASSTNRGRTEAFF. Here the CDR3 DNA reads TGTGCCAGCAGCACCAACAGGGGGCGGACTGAAGCTTTCTTT.

This clone came up a few times. V usage is TRBV19 and J usage is TRBJ1-6, with a weak D call TRBD1 (5 bases). Trimming removed 6 bases at V and 2 bases at J, with 8 bases between. Germline V gives CDR1 LNHDA, CDR2 SQIVND (reference sequence). This CDR3 is built from 14 residues. Here the CDR3 reads CASSRDPYNSPLHF. In DNA form, the CDR3 reads TGTGCCAGTAGCCGGGACCCCTATAATTCACCCCTCCACTTT. Looking up the rest from reference TRBV19 and TRBJ1-6 gives the full variable domain: DGGITQSPKYLFRKEGQNVTLSCEQNLNHDAMYWYRQDPGQGLRLIYYSQIVNDFQKGDIAEGYSVSREKKESFPLTVTSAQKNPTAFYLCASSRDPYNSPLHFGNGTRLTVT.

The chain links TRBV7-6 to TRBJ2-2, with D uncertain. The CDR3 spans 15 residues. The V and J ends lost 1 base and 6 bases respectively, with 12 bases between them. The V gene's germline CDR1 is SGHVS and CDR2 FNYEAQ. CDR3 region: CASSLGQVVPGELFF. The CDR3 nucleotides read TGTGCCAGCAGCTTAGGTCAGGTGGTCCCCGGGGAGCTGTTTTTT.

The CDR3 is CASSTRRMALNEQFF. CDR3 DNA sequence: TGTGCCAGCAGCACTCGCAGGATGGCACTTAATGAGCAGTTCTTC. The rearrangement links TRBV3-1 (or the pseudogene TRBV3-2) to TRBJ2-1, with D hard to call. Germline CDR1 is LGHDT and CDR2 is YNNKEL (reference sequence). There are 15 residues in the CDR3. With 5 bases removed from V and 7 bases from J, the gap between germline ends came to 18 bases.

This rearrangement joins TRBV6-5 to TRBJ1-5, with D tentatively TRBD1 (5 bases). This CDR3 is 13 amino acids long. V lost 6 bases, J lost 5 bases, and 11 bases lay in between. Per the germline V gene, CDR1 is MNHEY and CDR2 is SVGAGI. CDR3 nucleotides: TGTGCCAGCAGGCACAGGACCGATCAGCCCCAGCATTTT. This codes for CASRHRTDQPQHF.

The V gene is TRBV4-2, the J gene TRBJ1-6; D is uncertain. The CDR3 totals 20 residues. V lost 2 bases to trimming and J lost 5 bases, with 25 bases between them. Germline CDR1 LGHNA, CDR2 YNFKEQ. The CDR3 reads CASSQRRTGSGGGNNSPLHF. The DNA for the CDR3 is TGTGCCAGCAGCCAAAGGAGGACGGGGAGTGGTGGAGGGAATAATTCACCCCTCCACTTT.

This CDR3 is CASSHRDVQYEQYF. CDR3 DNA: TGTGCCAGCAGTCACAGGGACGTCCAGTACGAGCAGTACTTC. J is TRBJ2-7 and V is TRBV6-5, with a tentative D call TRBD1 (6 bases). There are 14 residues in the CDR3. Trimming cost V 5 bases and J 4 bases, with 15 bases left between them. Germline CDR1 and CDR2: MNHEY and SVGAGI.

The rearrangement joins TRBV7-3 to TRBJ2-2; 12 nucleotides align to TRBD1. Germline loops: CDR1 SGHTA, CDR2 FQGTGA. V lost 5 bases and J lost 5; bases outside the gene matches: 6. The CDR3 totals 16 residues. In DNA form, the CDR3 reads TGTGCCAGCAGCGCACCGGGACAGGGGGCGACCGGGGAGCTGTTTTTT. This codes for CASSAPGQGATGELFF.

This clone occurred once. V gene TRBV11-3 combines with J gene TRBJ2-5; D is unresolved. V was pared by 1 base and J by 3 bases, with 6 bases between. Germline V gene lookup returns CDR1 SGHNT and CDR2 YENEEA. This CDR3 comprises 13 residues. CDR3 DNA: TGTGCCAGCAGCTTAGGGGCCGAAGAGACCCAGTACTTC. This codes for CASSLGAEETQYF.

The rearrangement uses TRBV11-3 and TRBJ2-3; 10 bases are shared with TRBD1. The CDR3 runs to 16 residues. The V gene's germline CDR1 is SGHNT and CDR2 YENEEA. The junction had 6 bases not matched to a gene; V was cut back by 5 bases and J by 1 base. The DNA of the CDR3 is TGTGCCAGCAGCGCCCGAGGGACAGGGGGCACAGATACGCAGTATTTT. The encoded protein is CASSARGTGGTDTQYF.